This passage covers 18 T cell receptor beta chains from one sample sequenced in a study of blood T cell repertoires in COVID-19. The protocol was immunoSEQ multiplex PCR, while the TCRdb copy is restricted to in-frame clones and leaves out a portion. Seen here are around 100,000 clones, 69% observed once, and the top ten hold about 6.5%. Sequenced material: peripheral blood. All receptors derive from a man older than 75 with acute or convalescent COVID-19.

J is TRBJ2-5 and V is TRBV5-1; 8 nucleotides line up with TRBD2. With 5 bases clipped from V and 1 base from J, the junction kept 4 bases outside the gene matches. The germline gives CDR1 SGHRS, CDR2 YFSETQ. The CDR3 runs 14 residues. Here the CDR3 DNA reads TGCGCCAGCAGTCGTAGCGGGGTCCAAGAGACCCAGTACTTC. The encoded protein is CASSRSGVQETQYF.

This rearrangement joins TRBV5-4 to TRBJ2-3; D remains unclear. CDR3 length: 15 residues. CDR1 is SGHNT, CDR2 YYREEE, per germline (reference sequence). Trimming shortened V by 4 bases and J by 1 base, and 13 bases separated the two germline ends. The CDR3 spells CASSPPTGRTDTQYF. The CDR3 nucleotides read TGTGCCAGCAGCCCCCCTACGGGTCGCACAGATACGCAGTATTTT.

This clone occurred once. The chain has TRBV3-1 (or the pseudogene TRBV3-2) and TRBJ1-4, with D possibly being TRBD1 (6 bases). Germline V gives CDR1 LGHDT, CDR2 YNNKEL (reference sequence). Trimming took off 1 base at V and 0 bases at J, with 12 bases between the two ends. This CDR3 spans 17 amino acids. CDR3 amino acids: CASSQGGRGATNEKLFF. DNA of the CDR3: TGTGCCAGCAGCCAAGGGGGGCGGGGGGCAACTAATGAAAAACTGTTTTTT.

V gene TRBV19 combines with J gene TRBJ2-2; the D gene is possibly TRBD2 (5 bases). The CDR3 is 14 residues long. CDR1 and CDR2 (germline): LNHDA, SQIVND (reference sequence). Trimming left V 7 bases short and J 6 bases short, with 15 bases between. The CDR3 is CASNGLTGSGELFF. For the CDR3, the DNA is TGTGCCAGTAACGGACTCACGGGCTCCGGGGAGCTGTTTTTT. Full variable domain (rest looked up from reference TRBV19 and TRBJ2-2): DGGITQSPKYLFRKEGQNVTLSCEQNLNHDAMYWYRQDPGQGLRLIYYSQIVNDFQKGDIAEGYSVSREKKESFPLTVTSAQKNPTAFYLCASNGLTGSGELFFGEGSRLTVL.

V gene TRBV11-1 combines with J gene TRBJ1-1; 7 nucleotides align to TRBD1. The CDR3 loop spans 14 amino acids. The V gene end was trimmed by 5 bases and the J gene end by 5 bases; junction bases not matched to a gene: 8. Per the germline V gene, CDR1 is SGHAT and CDR2 is FQDESV (reference sequence). The CDR3 region has the DNA TGTGCCAGCAGCCATAGACAGGGATATACTGAAGCTTTCTTT. As protein: CASSHRQGYTEAFF.

This clone showed up just a few times. The chain is built from TRBV15 and TRBJ1-1; D uncertain. This CDR3 spans 13 amino acids. Trimming took off 5 bases at V and 5 bases at J, with 12 bases between the two ends. Germline assignment: CDR1 LNHNV and CDR2 YYDKDF (reference sequence). CDR3 sequence (DNA): TGTGCCACCAGCGGGAGAGTAGGGACTGAAGCTTTCTTT. Protein sequence: CATSGRVGTEAFF.

Turning to this clone: Other DNA sequences in the sample encode the same CDR3. The chain couples TRBV9 to TRBJ2-3, with 9 positions matching TRBD1. V lost 0 bases and J lost 1; bases outside the gene matches: 0. Germline CDR1 is SGDLS and CDR2 is YYNGEE. The CDR3 totals 15 residues. The CDR3 DNA is TGTGCCAGCAGCGTAGGGACAGGGGGCACAGATACGCAGTATTTT. Protein sequence: CASSVGTGGTDTQYF.

The chain uses TRBV5-1 and TRBJ1-4; D not resolved. From germline, CDR1 is SGHRS and CDR2 YFSETQ. The CDR3 extends over 13 amino acids. V shed 5 bases and J shed 0 bases, with 5 bases lying between them. The CDR3 sequence is CASRAATNEKLFF. CDR3 DNA sequence: TGCGCCAGCAGGGCCGCAACTAATGAAAAACTGTTTTTT.

This clone was found a few times. The rearrangement links TRBV7-9 to TRBJ2-2; D is ambiguous. CDR3 size: 16 residues. CDR1 and CDR2 from the germline V gene are SEHNR and FQNEAQ (reference sequence). The V end was cut by 0 bases, the J end by 4 bases, with 12 bases between. DNA for the CDR3: TGTGCCAGCAGCTTAGCGAGGTCCCATGGCACCGGGGAGCTGTTTTTT. Protein product: CASSLARSHGTGELFF.

V gene TRBV5-1 combines with J gene TRBJ1-2, with 8 positions matching TRBD1. The CDR3 runs to 12 residues. The trim removed 4 bases at V and 8 bases at J, leaving 4 bases unmatched. Germline assignment: CDR1 SGHRS and CDR2 YFSETQ. The CDR3: CASSPDREGYTF. The CDR3 DNA sequence: TGCGCCAGCAGCCCGGACAGGGAGGGCTACACCTTC.

The chain joins TRBV6-5 to TRBJ2-7, with a possible D match to TRBD2 (5 bases). CDR1 and CDR2 (germline): MNHEY, SVGAGI. The CDR3 runs 13 residues. V shed 4 bases and J shed 6 bases, with 13 bases lying between them. DNA of the CDR3: TGTGCCAGCAGTTCCGGGCCCGGAGGCGAGCAGTACTTC. Protein sequence: CASSSGPGGEQYF.

As DNA, the CDR3 is TGTGCCAGCAGCTTGGCGCCAGGGGAATCCTCTGGAAACACCATATATTTT. Translating gives CASSLAPGESSGNTIYF. This rearrangement joins TRBV5-4 to TRBJ1-3, with a tentative D call TRBD1 (6 bases). The germline CDR1 and CDR2 sequences are SGHNT and YYREEE (reference sequence). The CDR3 totals 17 residues. Trimming took off 0 bases at V and 0 bases at J, with 13 bases between the two ends.

The rearrangement joins TRBV19 to TRBJ1-6; 9 bases match TRBD1. The length of the CDR3 is 15 residues. Germline CDR1 LNHDA, CDR2 SQIVND (reference sequence). After removal of 5 bases from V and 6 bases from J, the junction contained 5 bases not matched to a gene. The CDR3 nucleotides read TGTGCCAGTAGTGACACAGGGGGCACTAATTCACCCCTCCACTTT. The encoded protein is CASSDTGGTNSPLHF.

V usage is TRBV29-1 and J usage is TRBJ2-1; TRBD1 agrees at 9 bases. V lost 4 bases, J lost 9 bases, and 7 bases stayed unmatched. In germline, CDR1 is SQVTM, CDR2 ANQGSEA. This CDR3 contains 13 residues. The CDR3 DNA reads as TGCAGCGTTGGGACAGGGGTCGTAGGTGAGCAGTTCTTC. The encoded protein is CSVGTGVVGEQFF.

V and J are TRBV3-1 (or the pseudogene TRBV3-2) and TRBJ1-1, with D perhaps matching TRBD1 (6 bases). The length of the CDR3 is 14 residues. With 4 bases removed from V and 10 bases from J, the gap between germline ends came to 19 bases. CDR1 and CDR2 from the germline V gene are LGHDT and YNNKEL (reference sequence). Here the CDR3 DNA reads TGTGCCAGCAGCCCGGTGAGGGGGTCACTAGGAGCTTTCTTT. Protein product: CASSPVRGSLGAFF.

This clone showed up just a few times. The gene calls are TRBV14 and TRBJ2-1; no firm D call. This CDR3 contains 15 residues. From germline, CDR1 is SGHDN and CDR2 FVKESK. V was trimmed by 5 bases and J by 0 bases, leaving 11 bases between them. CDR3 in DNA: TGTGCCAGCAGCGGTCTGCGGTCCTCCTACAATGAGCAGTTCTTC. Residues: CASSGLRSSYNEQFF.

This chain links TRBV11-2 with TRBJ2-3; D call uncertain. The length of the CDR3 is 14 residues. The germline CDR1 and CDR2 sequences are SGHAT and FQNNGV. Trimming shortened V by 1 base and J by 6 bases, and 11 bases separated the two germline ends. The CDR3 sequence: CASSLVPMIDTQYF. CDR3 nucleotide sequence: TGTGCCAGCAGCTTAGTCCCTATGATTGATACGCAGTATTTT. The variable domain in full, with the rest retrieved from reference TRBV11-2 and TRBJ2-3, is EAGVAQSPRYKIIEKRQSVAFWCNPISGHATLYWYQQILGQGPKLLIQFQNNGVVDDSQLPKDRFSAERLKGVDSTLKIQPAKLEDSAVYLCASSLVPMIDTQYFGPGTRLTVL.

The rearrangement links TRBV19 to TRBJ1-5, with D perhaps matching TRBD1 (5 bases). The CDR3 has 13 amino acids. V lost 7 bases and J 5 bases, leaving 12 bases between the germline ends. The V gene's germline CDR1 is LNHDA and CDR2 SQIVND (reference sequence). CDR3 sequence reads: CASTLGGDQPQHF. CDR3 DNA: TGTGCCAGTACCCTGGGGGGGGATCAGCCCCAGCATTTT.